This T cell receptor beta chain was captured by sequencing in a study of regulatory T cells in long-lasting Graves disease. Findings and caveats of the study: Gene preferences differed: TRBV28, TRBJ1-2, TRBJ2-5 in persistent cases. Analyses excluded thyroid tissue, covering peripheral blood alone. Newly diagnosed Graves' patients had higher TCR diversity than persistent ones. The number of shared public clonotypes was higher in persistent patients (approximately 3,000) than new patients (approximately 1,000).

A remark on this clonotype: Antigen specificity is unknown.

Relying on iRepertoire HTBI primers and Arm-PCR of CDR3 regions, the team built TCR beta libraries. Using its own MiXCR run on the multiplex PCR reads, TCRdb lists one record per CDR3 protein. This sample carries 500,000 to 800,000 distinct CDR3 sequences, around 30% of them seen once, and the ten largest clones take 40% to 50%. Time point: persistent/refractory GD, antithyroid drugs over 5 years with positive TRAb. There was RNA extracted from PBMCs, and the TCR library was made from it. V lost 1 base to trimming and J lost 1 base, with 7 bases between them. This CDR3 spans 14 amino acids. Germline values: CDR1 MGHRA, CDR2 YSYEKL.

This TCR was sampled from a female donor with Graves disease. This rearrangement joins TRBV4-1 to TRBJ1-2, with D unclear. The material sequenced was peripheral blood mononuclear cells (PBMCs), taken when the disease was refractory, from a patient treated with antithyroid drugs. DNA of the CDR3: TGCGCCAGCAGCCAAGGCGGGATTAACTATGGCTACACCTTC. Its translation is CASSQGGINYGYTF.